These 14 T cell receptor beta chains were all obtained from the same sample, sequenced in a study of blood T cell repertoires in COVID-19. Some clones are missing from TCRdb's copy, which holds only in-frame ones; the method was immunoSEQ multiplex PCR. The sample contains 200,000 to 250,000 clones, approximately 87% of which appear only once. Sample: peripheral blood. The source is a woman in her forties or fifties with acute or convalescent COVID-19.

The V and J genes are TRBV7-2 and TRBJ2-7; D call uncertain. The V gene's germline CDR1 is SGHTA and CDR2 FQGNSA. V was clipped by 1 base and J by 1 base, with 8 bases between them. The CDR3 is made up of 14 amino acids. The CDR3 DNA reads TGTGCCAGCAGCTTAGACTCCGAATCCTACGAGCAGTACTTC. Amino acids: CASSLDSESYEQYF.

A remark on this clone: At one end, the junction sequence differs from germline, possibly due to a read error. V usage is TRBV2 and J usage is TRBJ2-1; the match to TRBD2 covers 8 bases. Germline CDR1 SNHLY, CDR2 FYNNEI. This CDR3 is 11 amino acids long. The CDR3 reads CASRALAGLVF. The CDR3 nucleotides are TGTGCCAGCAGAGCCCTAGCGGGCCTCGTCTTC.

The chain uses TRBV5-6 and TRBJ2-5; weak D call: TRBD1 (5 bases). CDR3 length: 14 amino acids. The V and J ends lost 6 bases and 2 bases respectively, with 14 bases between them. Looked up from germline, CDR1 is SGHDT and CDR2 is YYEEEE. The CDR3 loop is CASILQDLQETQYF. CDR3 in DNA: TGTGCCAGCATCTTACAGGACCTGCAAGAGACCCAGTACTTC. The variable domain in full, with the rest retrieved from reference TRBV5-6 and TRBJ2-5, is DAGVTQSPTHLIKTRGQQVTLRCSPKSGHDTVSWYQQALGQGPQFIFQYYEEEERQRGNFPDRFSGHQFPNYSSELNVNALLLGDSALYLCASILQDLQETQYFGPGTRLLVL.

The chain couples TRBV25-1 to TRBJ2-7; 8 bases are a match to TRBD2. CDR3 length equals 14 residues. V lost 4 bases to trimming and J lost 2 bases; unmatched junction nucleotides: 4. Per the germline V gene, CDR1 is MGHDK and CDR2 is SYGVNS. CDR3 coding DNA: TGTGCCAGCAGTGTGGGACTAGTGGCCTACGAGCAGTACTTC. Its protein product is CASSVGLVAYEQYF.

In this sample, this clone turned up once. This chain uses TRBV5-1 with TRBJ1-1; D gene unclear. The CDR3 is made up of 12 amino acids. Germline CDR1 reads SGHRS; CDR2 reads YFSETQ. V lost 4 bases to trimming and J lost 3 bases, with 7 bases between them. The CDR3 DNA sequence: TGCGCCAGCAGCCCGAGAGACACTGAAGCTTTCTTT. Translated, it gives CASSPRDTEAFF.

The rearrangement joins TRBV5-4 to TRBJ2-6; 10 bases are a match to TRBD2. J lost 2 bases, V lost 7 bases, and 6 bases had no gene match. Germline CDR1 reads SGHNT; CDR2 reads YYREEE (reference sequence). The CDR3 runs to 16 residues. The CDR3 reads CASGRSGGAGANVLTF. CDR3 bases: TGTGCCAGCGGTAGGAGCGGGGGGGCTGGGGCCAACGTCCTGACTTTC.

The gene calls are TRBV18 and TRBJ1-2, with D uncertain. Germline V gives CDR1 KGHSH, CDR2 LQKENI. This CDR3 spans 14 amino acids. Trimming cost V 4 bases and J 4 bases, with 13 bases left between them. The CDR3 sequence is CASSRAGSSYGYTF. The CDR3 DNA sequence: TGTGCCAGCTCACGCGCGGGCTCCTCCTATGGCTACACCTTC.

The rearrangement uses TRBV4-3 and TRBJ2-3, with 11 bases lining up with TRBD2. The CDR3 consists of 17 residues. V lost 1 base to trimming and J lost 4 bases; unmatched junction nucleotides: 7. The germline CDR1 and CDR2 sequences are LGHNA and YSLEER. CDR3 nucleotide sequence: TGCGCCAGCAGCCAAGTGTTTAGCGGGGGGGCGGCAGATACGCAGTATTTT. Encoded protein: CASSQVFSGGAADTQYF.

The chain couples TRBV5-6 to TRBJ1-5; D is perhaps TRBD1 (6 bases). V was clipped by 4 bases and J by 0 bases, with 14 bases between them. The germline V gene encodes CDR1 SGHDT and CDR2 YYEEEE. The CDR3 runs 16 residues. CDR3 residues: CASSRYRENSNQPQHF. For the CDR3, the DNA is TGTGCCAGCAGCCGATACAGGGAAAATAGCAATCAGCCCCAGCATTTT.

This sequence joins TRBV5-1 and TRBJ1-1, with TRBD1 as a possible D gene (6 bases). Deletions cut 3 bases from V and 5 bases from J, with 14 bases between. The germline CDR1 and CDR2 sequences are SGHRS and YFSETQ. This CDR3 spans 14 amino acids. CDR3 DNA: TGCGCCAGCAGCTCCCAGGGGATTAGGACTGAAGCTTTCTTT. Translation gives CASSSQGIRTEAFF.

This chain joins TRBV5-1 and TRBJ2-3; unclear D gene. V gave up 4 bases and J gave up 4 bases, with 16 bases separating them. The CDR3 has 15 residues. CDR1 and CDR2 (germline): SGHRS, YFSETQ. The CDR3 reads CASSPVVSVPDTQYF. The CDR3 DNA sequence: TGCGCCAGCAGCCCGGTAGTGAGTGTTCCAGATACGCAGTATTTT.

V gene TRBV11-3 combines with J gene TRBJ2-1, with 13 bases identical to TRBD2. After removal of 0 bases from V and 0 bases from J, the junction contained 5 bases not matched to a gene. CDR3 size: 19 residues. The V gene's germline CDR1 is SGHNT and CDR2 YENEEA. The CDR3 loop is CASSLEGLAGSSSYNEQFF. The CDR3 bases are TGTGCCAGCAGCTTAGAGGGACTAGCGGGGTCTAGCTCCTACAATGAGCAGTTCTTC.

Only one count was recorded for this clone. The chain has TRBV2 and TRBJ2-1; possible D gene TRBD1, 6 bases. The V gene lost 5 bases and the J gene lost 8 bases, with 13 bases spanning the gap. This CDR3 is 13 amino acids long. Germline CDR1 reads SNHLY; CDR2 reads FYNNEI. CDR3 in DNA: TGTGCCAGCAGTTCTGTAGCAGGGGATGAGCAGTTCTTC. Amino acid sequence: CASSSVAGDEQFF.

This clone was recorded once. This sequence joins TRBV7-6 and TRBJ1-5, with D perhaps matching TRBD1 (6 bases). CDR3 length: 14 residues. V dropped 4 bases and J dropped 4 bases, with 11 bases sitting between them. The V gene's germline CDR1 is SGHVS and CDR2 FNYEAQ. The DNA of the CDR3 is TGTGCCAGCAGCTCCAGGGGATTTAATCAGCCCCAGCATTTT. It specifies CASSSRGFNQPQHF.